One and the same sample provided the 25 T cell receptor beta chains below, sequenced in a study of cytomegalovirus exposure and HLA in healthy donors. In the PCR, 60 Vbeta and 13 Jbeta primers were used. The assay was immunoSEQ multiplex PCR, and TCRdb's table has in-frame clones only and misses some. The sample has 80,000 to 100,000 clones; roughly 71% are singletons. The sequenced material came from PBMCs. Receptor source: a woman younger than 30 in good health and CMV-seropositive.

The chain carries TRBV5-1 and TRBJ2-2; 14 nucleotides line up with TRBD2. The CDR3 covers 19 residues. Germline V lookup: CDR1 SGHRS, CDR2 YFSETQ. J lost 3 bases, V lost 3 bases, and 10 bases had no gene match. CDR3 residues: CASSSRGLAGARDTGELFF. The DNA of the CDR3 is TGCGCCAGCAGCTCTAGGGGACTAGCGGGAGCTAGGGACACCGGGGAGCTGTTTTTT.

The J gene is TRBJ1-6, the V gene TRBV6-6, with 8 bases that match TRBD1. CDR3 length equals 16 residues. Unmatched junction bases numbered 10, after V lost 2 bases and J lost 10 bases. CDR1 is MNHNY, CDR2 SVGAGI, per germline (reference sequence). DNA of the CDR3: TGTGCCAGCAGTTACCTCACAGGACAGGGTAAATCACCCCTCCACTTT. Protein: CASSYLTGQGKSPLHF.

A few counts support this clone. The gene calls are TRBV5-6 and TRBJ2-7; tentative D call: TRBD2 (6 bases). Trimming removed 3 bases from V and 3 bases from J, with 19 bases in between. The CDR3 contains 16 residues. The germline V gene encodes CDR1 SGHDT and CDR2 YYEEEE. The CDR3 sequence is CASSWFSGTGDYEQYF. In DNA form, the CDR3 reads TGTGCCAGCAGCTGGTTTTCAGGGACGGGAGACTACGAGCAGTACTTC.

This chain connects TRBV6-5 to TRBJ1-3, with D maybe TRBD1 (5 bases). The CDR3 has 14 residues. The germline V gene encodes CDR1 MNHEY and CDR2 SVGAGI. Trimming removed 2 bases from V and 0 bases from J, with 5 bases in between. The CDR3 sequence is CASSYQGSGNTIYF. The CDR3 DNA reads as TGTGCCAGCAGTTACCAGGGCTCTGGAAACACCATATATTTT.

J is TRBJ2-3 and V is TRBV5-6; maybe TRBD1 (6 bases). CDR3 length equals 14 residues. V lost 4 bases and J lost 5, with 14 bases in between. Germline V gene lookup returns CDR1 SGHDT and CDR2 YYEEEE. The DNA for the CDR3 is TGTGCCAGCAGCCGTGCAGGGGAGAAAGATACGCAGTATTTT. The encoded protein is CASSRAGEKDTQYF.

CDR3 nucleotide sequence: TGTGCCAGCAGCGTAGGGGGCAGGGTAGGCACTGAAGCTTTCTTT. This codes for CASSVGGRVGTEAFF. This chain uses TRBV9 with TRBJ1-1; D may be TRBD1 (5 bases). CDR1 is SGDLS and CDR2 is YYNGEE in the germline V gene. Between the trimmed V and J ends, which lost 0 bases and 4 bases, there was a span of 13 bases. CDR3 length: 15 residues.

The chain is built from TRBV5-1 and TRBJ2-5, with TRBD2 matching 13 bases. Germline V gene sequence: CDR1 SGHRS, CDR2 YFSETQ. Losses at the gene ends were 4 bases for V and 2 bases for J; bases not matched to a gene: 8. The CDR3 consists of 17 residues. This chain's CDR3 is CASSTGLAGPSQETQYF. The CDR3, as DNA: TGCGCCAGCAGCACGGGACTAGCGGGACCCTCTCAAGAGACCCAGTACTTC.

The rearrangement uses TRBV2 and TRBJ2-3; TRBD2 agrees at 11 bases. The CDR3 is 15 amino acids. CDR1 and CDR2 from the germline V gene are SNHLY and FYNNEI. The junction had 6 bases not matched to a gene; V was cut back by 7 bases and J by 3 bases. CDR3 DNA sequence: TGTGCCAGCACCGACGGGACTAGCGGAACAGATACGCAGTATTTT. Protein: CASTDGTSGTDTQYF.

This clone has only a few counts. The chain is built from TRBV11-3 and TRBJ2-7; 8 bases are shared with TRBD2. This CDR3 has 17 residues. Per the germline V gene, CDR1 is SGHNT and CDR2 is YENEEA. J gave up 6 bases and V 5 bases, and 18 bases lay outside the gene matches. CDR3 sequence (DNA): TGTGCCAGCAGCCCCGAGACGGCGGGAGGTCCCGTTCGCGAGCAGTACTTC. It is translated as CASSPETAGGPVREQYF.

This rearrangement joins TRBV5-6 to TRBJ2-7; 8 positions match TRBD1. The V gene end was trimmed by 4 bases and the J gene end by 2 bases; junction bases not matched to a gene: 8. The CDR3 is made up of 15 amino acids. CDR1 is SGHDT and CDR2 is YYEEEE in the germline V gene. DNA of the CDR3: TGTGCCAGCAGCGGCACAGGGGGTCAGGCCTACGAGCAGTACTTC. Amino acids: CASSGTGGQAYEQYF.

This chain links TRBV7-3 with TRBJ2-2; maybe TRBD2 (5 bases). Germline CDR1 reads SGHTA; CDR2 reads FQGTGA. The CDR3 totals 13 residues. V lost 7 bases and J lost 1, with 7 bases in between. The CDR3 loop reads CASKAGNTGELFF. The CDR3 coding sequence is TGTGCCAGCAAGGCGGGGAACACCGGGGAGCTGTTTTTT.

The chain uses TRBV4-1 and TRBJ2-7, with TRBD2 matching 13 bases. The CDR3 runs 16 residues. Unmatched junction bases numbered 7, after V lost 4 bases and J lost 4 bases. CDR1 and CDR2 from the germline V gene are MGHRA and YSYEKL. The CDR3 reads CASSRLPGLAGYEQYF. The CDR3, as DNA: TGCGCCAGCAGCCGATTACCGGGACTAGCGGGGTACGAGCAGTACTTC.

The chain has TRBV4-3 and TRBJ2-3; 11 bases align to TRBD2. CDR3 length: 16 residues. The V gene's germline CDR1 is LGHNA and CDR2 YSLEER. The trim removed 5 bases at V and 2 bases at J, leaving 6 bases unmatched. This CDR3 reads CASSGGTSGLTDTQYF. CDR3 bases: TGCGCCAGCAGCGGCGGGACTAGCGGACTCACAGATACGCAGTATTTT.

The chain uses TRBV6-6 and TRBJ1-1; D ambiguous. Germline V gene data show CDR1 as MNHNY and CDR2 as SVGAGI (reference sequence). The CDR3 is 12 residues long. The germline V and J ends were trimmed by 3 bases and 6 bases, with 8 bases remaining between them. CDR3 sequence reads: CASSYAESEAFF. The CDR3 region has the DNA TGTGCCAGCAGTTATGCGGAGTCTGAAGCTTTCTTT.

This rearrangement joins TRBV25-1 to TRBJ1-6; a weak D match, TRBD1 (6 bases). The length of the CDR3 is 16 residues. Germline CDR1 and CDR2: MGHDK and SYGVNS. V lost 10 bases and J lost 0, with 16 bases in between. The CDR3 DNA reads TGTGCCACCAAGGGCCAGGGGAGCTCCTATAATTCACCCCTCCACTTT. Translated: CATKGQGSSYNSPLHF.

As for this clone: Other DNA sequences in this specimen translate into the identical CDR3. This chain joins TRBV5-4 and TRBJ1-4, with D possibly being TRBD1 (6 bases). The CDR3 totals 15 residues. Trimming left V 4 bases short and J 7 bases short, with 17 bases between. Per the germline V gene, CDR1 is SGHNT and CDR2 is YYREEE (reference sequence). CDR3 sequence reads: CASSQETGRGEKLFF. The CDR3 nucleotides read TGTGCCAGCAGCCAAGAAACAGGGAGGGGTGAAAAACTGTTTTTT.

J is TRBJ1-5 and V is TRBV2; D is ambiguous. Trimming removed 6 bases from V and 9 bases from J, with 9 bases in between. CDR1 is SNHLY and CDR2 is FYNNEI in the germline V gene. There are 11 residues in the CDR3. The CDR3 nucleotides read TGTGCCAGCAGGGAGAACGGGCCCCAGCATTTT. Translated, it gives CASRENGPQHF.

This clone has only a few counts. The V gene is TRBV9, the J gene TRBJ2-5; TRBD2 matches at 12 bases. Trimming at V came to 0 bases and at J to 2 bases, leaving 2 bases not matched to a gene. The germline V gene encodes CDR1 SGDLS and CDR2 YYNGEE. The CDR3 spans 16 residues. CDR3 region: CASSVGGLAGQETQYF. The CDR3 DNA follows: TGTGCCAGCAGCGTAGGTGGACTAGCGGGGCAAGAGACCCAGTACTTC.

The gene calls are TRBV2 and TRBJ2-5, with a weak D call TRBD1 (5 bases). CDR1 SNHLY and CDR2 FYNNEI come from the germline V gene. V lost 5 bases and J lost 2, with 9 bases in between. This CDR3 region has 13 residues. DNA for the CDR3: TGTGCCAGCAGTCGGCAGGGACAAGAGACCCAGTACTTC. This sequence encodes CASSRQGQETQYF.

The rearrangement uses TRBV11-2 and TRBJ1-4; a possible D gene is TRBD1 (5 bases). The ends were cut back, 5 bases at V and 8 bases at J, with 21 bases in the middle. CDR3 size: 16 residues. Looked up from germline, CDR1 is SGHAT and CDR2 is FQNNGV. The DNA of the CDR3 is TGTGCCAGCAGCCTGACCCGGGACTTTCAAGGAGAAAAACTGTTTTTT. This encodes CASSLTRDFQGEKLFF.

The gene calls are TRBV14 and TRBJ2-1; 9 bases are shared with TRBD1. The ends lost 6 bases at V and 8 bases at J; junction bases unmatched: 11. This CDR3 contains 15 residues. CDR1 and CDR2 from the germline V gene are SGHDN and FVKESK. CDR3 in DNA: TGTGCCAGCAGTCCGCTGGGGACAGGGCTGGATGAGCAGTTCTTC. It encodes CASSPLGTGLDEQFF.

V is TRBV5-5 and J is TRBJ2-5; no clear D gene. The CDR3 runs to 14 residues. V lost 1 base and J 6 bases, leaving 13 bases between the germline ends. From germline, CDR1 is SGHKS and CDR2 YYEKEE (reference sequence). DNA of the CDR3: TGTGCCAGCAGCTTGACAGTTAGGCTACAGACCCAGTACTTC. This codes for CASSLTVRLQTQYF.

This rearrangement joins TRBV6-5 to TRBJ1-4; 7 bases align to TRBD1. The CDR3 runs 13 residues. Per the germline V gene, CDR1 is MNHEY and CDR2 is SVGAGI. After removal of 6 bases from V and 8 bases from J, the junction contained 6 bases not matched to a gene. The CDR3 loop is CASSRGVGEKLFF. As DNA, the CDR3 is TGTGCCAGCAGCAGGGGGGTCGGGGAAAAACTGTTTTTT.

This clone has a single count. CDR3: CASSPRRTGQGGGDTQYF. Written as DNA, the CDR3 is TGTGCCAGCAGTCCCCGACGAACCGGACAGGGCGGGGGAGATACGCAGTATTTT. The chain links TRBV7-8 to TRBJ2-3; D is possibly TRBD1 (8 bases). Germline V gives CDR1 SGHVS, CDR2 FQNEAQ. This CDR3 is 18 amino acids long. Deletions cut 6 bases from V and 5 bases from J, with 27 bases between.

The table lists this clone with a few counts. The chain links TRBV28 to TRBJ2-1, with 9 bases that match TRBD1. V gave up 1 base and J gave up 9 bases; unmatched junction bases: 10. The CDR3 loop spans 16 amino acids. Germline loops: CDR1 MDHEN, CDR2 SYDVKM. The CDR3 DNA reads as TGTGCCAGCAGTTTATCCGTACAGGGGGCGCGTAGTGAGCAGTTCTTC. It codes for CASSLSVQGARSEQFF.